The 15 T cell receptor beta chains reported below all come from one sample, sequenced in a study of cytomegalovirus exposure and HLA in healthy donors (dated by TCRdb to the late 2010s). The library was obtained by the immunoSEQ multiplex PCR assay. The multiplex PCR relied on a mix of 60 forward primers for TCR Vbeta segments and 13 reverse primers for TCR Jbeta segments. Drawn from immuneACCESS, this table holds only the in-frame rearrangements with V and J called that TCRdb kept. Clones are partly lost; checked studies trace under half to an unresolved V gene and leave the rest unexplained. Across this sample there are 150,000 or so clones, with around 80% seen only once. The top ten clonotypes cover around 11% of the sample. The sample taken for sequencing was PBMCs. The receptors here all came from a man between 18 and 29 years old in good health and CMV-seropositive.

The V and J genes are TRBV9 and TRBJ2-1, with TRBD1 as a possible D gene (6 bases). The CDR3 runs to 12 residues. Trimming pared 3 bases from V and 11 bases from J, leaving 12 bases between. CDR1 and CDR2 (germline): SGDLS, YYNGEE. DNA of the CDR3: TGTGCCAGCAGCGGAACCCGGGACAAGCAGTTCTTC. Protein sequence: CASSGTRDKQFF. The variable domain in full, with the rest retrieved from reference TRBV9 and TRBJ2-1, is DSGVTQTPKHLITATGQRVTLRCSPRSGDLSVYWYQQSLDQGLQFLIQYYNGEERAKGNILERFSAQQFPDLHSELNLSSLELGDSALYFCASSGTRDKQFFGPGTRLTVL.

This chain uses TRBV6-6 with TRBJ2-1; D possibly corresponds to TRBD2 (5 bases). Trimming pared 6 bases from V and 8 bases from J, leaving 17 bases between. This CDR3 is built from 14 residues. Germline assignment: CDR1 MNHNY and CDR2 SVGAGI (reference sequence). This chain's CDR3 is CASSPPGKLHEQFF. CDR3 nucleotides: TGTGCCAGCAGCCCCCCGGGAAAACTCCATGAGCAGTTCTTC.

This chain joins TRBV28 and TRBJ1-2; perhaps TRBD1 as D (5 bases). Trimming cost V 6 bases and J 6 bases, with 11 bases left between them. This CDR3 is 12 amino acids long. The V gene's germline CDR1 is MDHEN and CDR2 SYDVKM. CDR3 sequence: CASRPPGDGYTF. The CDR3 nucleotides are TGTGCCAGCAGACCTCCGGGGGATGGCTACACCTTC.

This clone occurred once. This sequence joins TRBV7-9 and TRBJ2-5, with 11 bases matching TRBD2. The V gene's germline CDR1 is SEHNR and CDR2 FQNEAQ (reference sequence). The CDR3 contains 14 residues. V lost 3 bases to trimming and J lost 5 bases; unmatched junction nucleotides: 2. DNA of the CDR3: TGTGCCAGCAGCTTGTCTAGCGGGAGGGAGACCCAGTACTTC. It specifies CASSLSSGRETQYF.

This sequence joins TRBV5-1 and TRBJ2-1; 7 positions agree with TRBD2. V gave up 2 bases and J gave up 0 bases; unmatched junction bases: 8. From germline, CDR1 is SGHRS and CDR2 YFSETQ. The CDR3 covers 17 residues. The CDR3 DNA is TGCGCCAGCAGCTTAGGCGGCGGGAGAAGCTCCTACAATGAGCAGTTCTTC. It specifies CASSLGGGRSSYNEQFF.

The V gene is TRBV6-1, the J gene TRBJ1-4, with D uncertain. V shed 2 bases and J shed 0 bases, with 7 bases lying between them. Germline V gives CDR1 MNHNS, CDR2 SASEGT. The CDR3 extends over 15 amino acids. The CDR3 spells CASSEQTATNEKLFF. The CDR3 DNA is TGTGCCAGCAGTGAACAGACTGCAACTAATGAAAAACTGTTTTTT.

This chain links TRBV15 with TRBJ2-7, with unresolved D. CDR3 length equals 16 residues. V lost 0 bases and J lost 0, with 12 bases in between. Per germline, CDR1 LNHNV and CDR2 YYDKDF (reference sequence). The CDR3 DNA reads as TGTGCCACCAGCAGAGATTTACCGGCTAGCTCCTACGAGCAGTACTTC. This gives the protein CATSRDLPASSYEQYF.

The V and J genes are TRBV29-1 and TRBJ2-3, with 12 bases that match TRBD1. Trimming removed 4 bases from V and 5 bases from J; junction bases left unmatched: 4. Per germline, CDR1 SQVTM and CDR2 ANQGSEA. The CDR3 covers 14 residues. The CDR3 spells CSVGDRGRVDTQYF. For the CDR3, the DNA is TGCAGCGTTGGGGACAGGGGGCGCGTAGATACGCAGTATTTT.

CDR3 nucleotides: TGCGCCAGCAGCCAAACTAGCGGGAGGGCCCCTGAGCAGTTCTTC. It yields the protein CASSQTSGRAPEQFF. The chain joins TRBV5-1 to TRBJ2-1; 13 positions match TRBD2. Trimming at V came to 4 bases and at J to 9 bases, leaving 7 bases not matched to a gene. Germline V CDR1 and CDR2: SGHRS, YFSETQ. The CDR3 has 15 amino acids.

J is TRBJ2-5 and V is TRBV18; D is unresolved. Trimming took off 5 bases at V and 3 bases at J, with 10 bases between the two ends. There are 13 residues in the CDR3. The germline V gene has CDR1 KGHSH and CDR2 LQKENI. CDR3 sequence: CASSGHTKETQYF. CDR3 nucleotides: TGTGCCAGCTCAGGGCACACCAAAGAGACCCAGTACTTC.

The chain combines TRBV6-6 with TRBJ2-7; 8 bases agree with TRBD2. There are 15 residues in the CDR3. The germline V gene has CDR1 MNHNY and CDR2 SVGAGI (reference sequence). V shed 7 bases and J 5 bases; nucleotides not matched to a gene: 13. CDR3 DNA: TGTGCCAGCAAGTCGGGAGGAGCGGGGGTTAACGAGCAGTACTTC. This translates into CASKSGGAGVNEQYF.

Notes on this clone: One junction end does not reproduce the germline sequence, and a read error may be involved. V is TRBV4-1 and J is TRBJ2-5; 7 nucleotides line up with TRBD2. CDR3 length: 15 amino acids. Germline assignment: CDR1 MGHRA and CDR2 YSYEKL. The CDR3 loop reads CASSQAGSSQETQYF. For the CDR3, the DNA is TGCGCCAGCAGTCAAGCGGGGTCCTCACAAGAGACCCAGTACTTC.

V gene TRBV5-5 combines with J gene TRBJ1-4, with 8 bases matching TRBD1. Trimming removed 7 bases from V and 4 bases from J; junction bases left unmatched: 6. The CDR3 is 14 amino acids. Germline-derived CDR1 and CDR2 are SGHKS and YYEKEE (reference sequence). The DNA for the CDR3 is TGTGCCAGCGGATGGACAGGGATTAATGAAAAACTGTTTTTT. Encoded protein: CASGWTGINEKLFF.

The chain couples TRBV5-4 to TRBJ2-3, with D possibly matching TRBD2 (6 bases). Germline-derived CDR1 and CDR2 are SGHNT and YYREEE (reference sequence). This CDR3 is built from 15 residues. The V end was cut by 4 bases, the J end by 4 bases, with 16 bases between. The CDR3 DNA reads as TGTGCCAGCAGCCCCTCGGGAGTAAGGGCAGATACGCAGTATTTT. It yields the protein CASSPSGVRADTQYF.

The chain recombines TRBV7-9 with TRBJ2-1; 8 positions match TRBD1. From germline, CDR1 is SEHNR and CDR2 FQNEAQ (reference sequence). V gave up 4 bases and J gave up 9 bases; unmatched junction bases: 8. The CDR3 extends over 14 amino acids. The CDR3: CASSSRGRPGEQFF. The CDR3 DNA reads TGTGCCAGCAGCTCCAGGGGGCGCCCCGGTGAGCAGTTCTTC.